This T cell receptor beta chain was observed in a study of T cells in tumors after PD-1 blockade. Assay used: immunoSEQ multiplex PCR; TCRdb lists only in-frame clones, some missing. The sample yields around 45,000 clones, roughly 84% seen once. This clone was seen only once. This TCR was sampled from a human donor with advanced basal cell or squamous cell carcinoma (not recorded which). Sequences were derived from PBMCs, sampled before anti-PD-1 therapy.

CDR3 in amino acids: CASSRQFSEKLFF. CDR3 DNA: TGTGCCAGCAGTAGACAATTTAGCGAAAAACTGTTTTTT. V and J are TRBV7-6 and TRBJ1-4; D remains unclear. Trimming removed 6 bases at V and 8 bases at J, with 13 bases between. Germline CDR1 reads SGHVS; CDR2 reads FNYEAQ. The CDR3 totals 13 residues.